The 15 T cell receptor beta chains reported below all come from one sample, sequenced in a study of technical replicates of blood from a handful of donors. Libraries were prepared by immunoSEQ multiplex PCR; TCRdb keeps only in-frame clonotypes and omits some of them. The sample has 55,000 to 80,000 clones; over 80% are singletons. Source material: T cells isolated from PBMCs. These TCRs come from a human donor in good health.

The V call is TRBV19, the J call TRBJ2-1; tentatively, D is TRBD2 (6 bases). This CDR3 is 16 amino acids long. From germline, CDR1 is LNHDA and CDR2 SQIVND (reference sequence). Between the trimmed V and J ends, which lost 5 bases and 4 bases, there was a span of 18 bases. This chain's CDR3 is CASSRNGLLAYNEQFF. CDR3 bases: TGTGCCAGTAGTCGAAATGGACTACTTGCTTACAATGAGCAGTTCTTC.

The CDR3 region has the DNA TGTGCCAGCAGCGTAATGACTAGCGGGCCGAGAGCTCCGCAGTATTTT. This encodes CASSVMTSGPRAPQYF. The genes are TRBV9 and TRBJ2-3; 10 bases are a match to TRBD2. Trimming took 1 base from V and 10 from J; bases not matched to a gene: 12. In germline, CDR1 is SGDLS, CDR2 YYNGEE. This CDR3 is built from 16 residues.

The chain joins TRBV9 to TRBJ2-5, with D perhaps TRBD2 (5 bases). The germline V gene encodes CDR1 SGDLS and CDR2 YYNGEE. V lost 0 bases to trimming and J lost 5 bases, with 11 bases between them. The CDR3 sequence is 14 residues long. The CDR3 bases are TGTGCCAGCAGCGTAGGGACTTTTTTGGAGACCCAGTACTTC. It translates to CASSVGTFLETQYF.

J is TRBJ2-5 and V is TRBV19, with D tentatively TRBD1 (5 bases). The CDR3 length is 12 residues. Trimming pared 2 bases from V and 4 bases from J, leaving 5 bases between. CDR1 LNHDA and CDR2 SQIVND come from the germline V gene (reference sequence). Written as DNA, the CDR3 is TGTGCCAGTAGTATACAGGGAGAGACCCAGTACTTC. It is translated as CASSIQGETQYF. The full variable domain, with the rest looked up from reference TRBV19 and TRBJ2-5, is DGGITQSPKYLFRKEGQNVTLSCEQNLNHDAMYWYRQDPGQGLRLIYYSQIVNDFQKGDIAEGYSVSREKKESFPLTVTSAQKNPTAFYLCASSIQGETQYFGPGTRLLVL.

This chain links TRBV6-5 with TRBJ1-2; D call uncertain. The CDR3 runs 13 residues. Trimming shortened V by 10 bases and J by 2 bases, and 14 bases separated the two germline ends. Germline CDR1 reads MNHEY; CDR2 reads SVGAGI. The CDR3 nucleotides are TGTGCCACCGGAAGGAGGGTGAACTATGGCTACACCTTC. Protein: CATGRRVNYGYTF.

This clone was seen a handful of times. The rearrangement joins TRBV19 to TRBJ2-7; D is undetermined. V gave up 2 bases and J gave up 3 bases, with 11 bases separating them. Germline V gene data show CDR1 as LNHDA and CDR2 as SQIVND (reference sequence). The CDR3 covers 14 residues. This chain's CDR3 is CASSISVESYEQYF. For the CDR3, the DNA is TGTGCCAGTAGTATAAGCGTCGAAAGCTACGAGCAGTACTTC. Supplemented by reference TRBV19 and TRBJ2-7, the full variable domain reads DGGITQSPKYLFRKEGQNVTLSCEQNLNHDAMYWYRQDPGQGLRLIYYSQIVNDFQKGDIAEGYSVSREKKESFPLTVTSAQKNPTAFYLCASSISVESYEQYFGPGTRLTVT.

The CDR3: CASSLGQGTYGYTF. The CDR3 DNA is TGTGCCAGCAGCTTAGGTCAGGGTACCTATGGCTACACCTTC. J is TRBJ1-2 and V is TRBV7-9; the D gene is possibly TRBD1 (5 bases). Germline V lookup: CDR1 SEHNR, CDR2 FQNEAQ (reference sequence). V was pared by 1 base and J by 4 bases, with 10 bases between. This CDR3 is 14 amino acids long.

The rearrangement uses TRBV7-8 and TRBJ1-5, with 7 bases identical to TRBD1. Germline-derived CDR1 and CDR2 are SGHVS and FQNEAQ. J was trimmed by 4 bases and V by 3 bases; bases with no gene match: 12. There are 17 residues in the CDR3. CDR3 protein: CASSFRADRDANQPQHF. The CDR3 nucleotides read TGTGCCAGCAGCTTTAGGGCTGACAGGGACGCTAATCAGCCCCAGCATTTT.

The rearrangement links TRBV5-1 to TRBJ2-1, with TRBD2 identical over 9 bases. Germline CDR1 reads SGHRS; CDR2 reads YFSETQ. The CDR3 runs to 15 residues. V lost 2 bases, J lost 3 bases, and 3 bases stayed unmatched. DNA for the CDR3: TGCGCCAGCAGCTTTAGCGGGAGAGACTACAATGAGCAGTTCTTC. Translating gives CASSFSGRDYNEQFF.

This clone appeared once. This chain's CDR3 is CAISEWLDREQYF. For the CDR3, the DNA is TGTGCCATCAGTGAGTGGCTAGACCGCGAGCAGTACTTC. This rearrangement joins TRBV10-3 to TRBJ2-7; D gene uncertain. Trimming stripped 1 base from V and 6 bases from J, with 10 bases between. This CDR3 contains 13 residues. Germline V gene sequence: CDR1 ENHRY, CDR2 SYGVKD.

This sequence joins TRBV11-2 and TRBJ2-2; TRBD2 matches 13 bases. V lost 5 bases and J lost 6; bases outside the gene matches: 9. The CDR3 spans 17 residues. Germline V gives CDR1 SGHAT, CDR2 FQNNGV. The CDR3 region is CASSPLGLAGNAGELFF. The CDR3 coding sequence is TGTGCCAGCAGCCCTCTGGGACTAGCGGGAAATGCCGGGGAGCTGTTTTTT.

The genes are TRBV7-9 and TRBJ1-2, with D tentatively TRBD1 (5 bases). V lost 2 bases to trimming and J lost 7 bases, with 8 bases between them. Germline values: CDR1 SEHNR, CDR2 FQNEAQ (reference sequence). CDR3 length: 12 amino acids. In DNA form, the CDR3 reads TGTGCCAGCAGCTTACCCAGGGTTGGCTACACCTTC. Translated: CASSLPRVGYTF.

This clone was seen only once. The same CDR3 is also encoded by other DNA sequences in this sample. The V gene is TRBV9, the J gene TRBJ2-7; TRBD1 matches at 8 bases. With V trimmed by 2 bases and J by 1 base, 2 bases remained unmatched. The CDR3 is 14 amino acids. Germline V lookup: CDR1 SGDLS, CDR2 YYNGEE. The CDR3 sequence: CASSVRQGSYEQYF. The CDR3 DNA reads as TGTGCCAGCAGCGTGAGACAGGGGTCCTACGAGCAGTACTTC.

The chain employs TRBV6-5 and TRBJ1-2; 8 bases map to TRBD1. CDR3 size: 16 residues. The V segment lost 4 bases and the J segment 4 bases; nucleotides outside the gene matches: 11. Germline CDR1 reads MNHEY; CDR2 reads SVGAGI. The CDR3 region has the DNA TGTGCCAGCAGTTCCCAGACTGATGGGACAGGCTATGGCTACACCTTC. Protein: CASSSQTDGTGYGYTF.

The chain is built from TRBV6-1 and TRBJ2-7, with a weak D call TRBD2 (5 bases). The germline V and J ends were trimmed by 6 bases and 0 bases, with 15 bases remaining between them. CDR3 length equals 15 residues. Germline V CDR1 and CDR2: MNHNS, SASEGT. The CDR3 coding sequence is TGTGCCAGCAGGGCCAGACTACAATCCTCCTACGAGCAGTACTTC. It yields the protein CASRARLQSSYEQYF.